These 27 T cell receptor beta chains came from one sample sequenced in a study of OX40 agonist ivuxolimab in advanced cancers. The receptor library was made with the immunoSEQ multiplex PCR assay. This is the immuneACCESS table as TCRdb keeps it, with only in-frame sequences that have V and J called. A part of the clones is gone; compared with another copy, unresolved V genes explain less than half, and the rest is unexplained. The sample data list around 95,000 clones, and under 95% of these were observed just once. 0.54% of the sample is taken by the ten largest. Here the sequenced sample was CD4+ or CD8+ T cells sorted from blood, taken in a trial of the OX40 agonist ivuxolimab. Source of these receptors: an adult with an advanced solid tumor such as melanoma, head and neck, liver or kidney cancer.

The chain employs TRBV11-2 and TRBJ1-2; D is unresolved. Trimming stripped 5 bases from V and 5 bases from J, with 6 bases between. CDR1 is SGHAT and CDR2 is FQNNGV in the germline V gene. The CDR3 contains 11 residues. The CDR3 loop is CASSQEYGYTF. The CDR3 nucleotides read TGTGCCAGCAGCCAAGAATATGGCTACACCTTC. The full variable domain, rest sourced from reference TRBV11-2 and TRBJ1-2, is EAGVAQSPRYKIIEKRQSVAFWCNPISGHATLYWYQQILGQGPKLLIQFQNNGVVDDSQLPKDRFSAERLKGVDSTLKIQPAKLEDSAVYLCASSQEYGYTFGSGTRLTVV.

The CDR3: CASSGGTDTQYF. CDR3 nucleotide sequence: TGTGCCAGCAGTGGCGGCACAGATACGCAGTATTTT. The J gene is TRBJ2-3, the V gene TRBV2; no definite D call. This CDR3 has 12 amino acids. Between the trimmed V and J ends, which lost 4 bases and 1 base, there was a span of 3 bases. Per germline, CDR1 SNHLY and CDR2 FYNNEI. The full variable domain, its missing parts supplied by reference TRBV2 and TRBJ2-3, is EPEVTQTPSHQVTQMGQEVILRCVPISNHLYFYWYRQILGQKVEFLVSFYNNEISEKSEIFDDQFSVERPDGSNFTLKIRSTKLEDSAMYFCASSGGTDTQYFGPGTRLTVL.

This chain uses TRBV2 with TRBJ2-7, with D perhaps matching TRBD1 or TRBD2 (5 bases each). V was shortened by 2 bases and J by 2 bases, with 16 bases between the two germline ends. Looked up from germline, CDR1 is SNHLY and CDR2 is FYNNEI. The CDR3 spans 16 residues. The CDR3 region is CASSELRGEGAYEQYF. DNA of the CDR3: TGTGCCAGCAGTGAACTTCGGGGAGAAGGGGCCTACGAGCAGTACTTC.

This rearrangement joins TRBV4-3 to TRBJ2-2; TRBD2 is a possible D gene (6 bases). CDR1 is LGHNA and CDR2 is YSLEER in the germline V gene. V lost 0 bases, J lost 6 bases, and 23 bases lay in between. CDR3 size: 19 residues. DNA of the CDR3: TGCGCCAGCAGCCAAGATCACCCCCGACTAGTGATAGGTTCCGGGGAGCTGTTTTTT. Residues: CASSQDHPRLVIGSGELFF.

The genes are TRBV28 and TRBJ2-5; perhaps TRBD1 as D (6 bases). V lost 2 bases and J 3 bases, leaving 10 bases between the germline ends. This CDR3 spans 14 amino acids. CDR1 is MDHEN, CDR2 SYDVKM, per germline. The CDR3 sequence: CASSLGGRKETQYF. The CDR3 DNA reads as TGTGCCAGCAGTTTAGGGGGCCGTAAAGAGACCCAGTACTTC.

The chain employs TRBV11-3 and TRBJ2-1; 11 nucleotides line up with TRBD2. This CDR3 is built from 15 residues. In germline, CDR1 is SGHNT, CDR2 YENEEA. V lost 5 bases and J lost 4; bases outside the gene matches: 4. The CDR3 is CASSQTSGVYNEQFF. The CDR3 DNA is TGTGCCAGCAGCCAGACTAGCGGGGTATACAATGAGCAGTTCTTC.

The chain joins TRBV7-2 to TRBJ2-1, with 7 bases fitting TRBD2. Germline V gene lookup returns CDR1 SGHTA and CDR2 FQGNSA. The CDR3 is 14 amino acids. V trimming: 0 bases; J trimming: 6 bases; junction bases outside the gene matches: 2. The chain's CDR3 is CASSLAGGVNEQFF. CDR3 coding DNA: TGTGCCAGCAGCTTAGCGGGAGGGGTCAATGAGCAGTTCTTC. Full variable domain (remainder filled in from reference TRBV7-2 and TRBJ2-1): GAGVSQSPSNKVTEKGKDVELRCDPISGHTALYWYRQSLGQGLEFLIYFQGNSAPDKSGLPSDRFSAERTGGSVSTLTIQRTQQEDSAVYLCASSLAGGVNEQFFGPGTRLTVL.

The chain has TRBV28 and TRBJ2-3; D unresolved. V dropped 5 bases and J dropped 8 bases, with 11 bases sitting between them. This CDR3 has 12 amino acids. Germline lookup yields CDR1 MDHEN and CDR2 SYDVKM. The CDR3 sequence: CASSGNSATQYF. The CDR3 region has the DNA TGTGCCAGCAGTGGGAATTCGGCTACGCAGTATTTT.

This chain connects TRBV15 to TRBJ2-2; TRBD1 aligns across 10 bases. This CDR3 contains 17 residues. CDR1 is LNHNV and CDR2 is YYDKDF in the germline V gene (reference sequence). The trim removed 5 bases at V and 1 base at J, leaving 7 bases unmatched. The CDR3 nucleotides are TGTGCCACCAGCGGAAAGGACAGGGGGAAGAACACCGGGGAGCTGTTTTTT. This gives the protein CATSGKDRGKNTGELFF.

The rearrangement uses TRBV7-9 and TRBJ1-1; D might be TRBD1 (6 bases). The V gene's germline CDR1 is SEHNR and CDR2 FQNEAQ (reference sequence). This CDR3 has 15 amino acids. With 6 bases removed from V and 4 bases from J, the gap between germline ends came to 18 bases. The CDR3 is CASRATTGKGTEAFF. The CDR3 DNA follows: TGTGCCAGCAGGGCGACAACAGGGAAGGGCACTGAAGCTTTCTTT.

This clone was seen once. The rearrangement joins TRBV12-5 to TRBJ2-1, with 10 bases identical to TRBD2. Germline V CDR1 and CDR2: LGHNT, FRNRAP. The V and J ends lost 2 bases and 6 bases, in that order; junction bases with no gene match: 13. The CDR3 extends over 18 amino acids. Here the CDR3 DNA reads TGTGCTAGTGGTTTGCCATTAAAGGGGCTAGCGGGAGCCAATGAGCAGTTCTTC. It translates to CASGLPLKGLAGANEQFF.

The V gene is TRBV28, the J gene TRBJ1-5; TRBD1 matches at 7 bases. Germline-derived CDR1 and CDR2 are MDHEN and SYDVKM. Losses at the gene ends were 4 bases for V and 5 bases for J; bases not matched to a gene: 11. The CDR3 length is 16 residues. CDR3 sequence: CASSSTRGLGYQPQHF. The CDR3 region has the DNA TGTGCCAGCAGTTCGACCAGGGGGTTGGGGTATCAGCCCCAGCATTTT.

For the CDR3, the DNA is TGTGCCAGCAGCGCGAGGACGGGAGGAAACACCATATATTTT. This codes for CASSARTGGNTIYF. The chain carries TRBV9 and TRBJ1-3; no clear D gene. Germline CDR1 and CDR2: SGDLS and YYNGEE. V lost 3 bases to trimming and J lost 4 bases, with 11 bases between them. CDR3 size: 14 residues.

The chain uses TRBV5-4 and TRBJ2-5; D unclear. Looked up from germline, CDR1 is SGHNT and CDR2 is YYREEE (reference sequence). Trimming took off 4 bases at V and 1 base at J, with 11 bases between the two ends. CDR3 length: 14 amino acids. The CDR3 loop is CASSLQQTQETQYF. In nucleotides, the CDR3 is TGTGCCAGCAGCCTGCAGCAGACCCAAGAGACCCAGTACTTC.

Note on this clone: The germline gene is not matched at one end of the junction; a read error may be the cause. This chain joins TRBV7-2 and TRBJ2-1; maybe TRBD2 (6 bases). The CDR3 contains 12 residues. CDR1 and CDR2 from the germline V gene are SGHTA and FQGNSA. CDR3 DNA sequence: TGTGCCAGCAGCCTGGGACTCAATCAGCAGTTCTTC. The encoded protein is CASSLGLNQQFF.

The rearrangement uses TRBV4-2 and TRBJ2-5, with D possibly TRBD1 on 5 matching bases. This CDR3 is 16 amino acids long. The V and J ends lost 0 bases and 3 bases respectively, with 14 bases between them. Germline V gives CDR1 LGHNA, CDR2 YNFKEQ. CDR3 region: CASSQDAWQGKETQYF. The CDR3 DNA reads TGTGCCAGCAGCCAAGATGCGTGGCAGGGAAAAGAGACCCAGTACTTC.

This rearrangement joins TRBV5-5 to TRBJ2-3; TRBD1 might be the D (5 bases). Between the trimmed V and J ends, which lost 2 bases and 2 bases, there was a span of 9 bases. CDR1 SGHKS and CDR2 YYEKEE come from the germline V gene (reference sequence). The CDR3 covers 14 residues. The CDR3 loop is CASSFSRDTDTQYF. CDR3 in DNA: TGTGCCAGCAGCTTTTCCAGGGACACAGATACGCAGTATTTT.

The chain employs TRBV5-6 and TRBJ2-4, with D perhaps TRBD1 or TRBD2 (5 bases each). This CDR3 has 14 residues. Germline V gives CDR1 SGHDT, CDR2 YYEEEE. Trimming pared 7 bases from V and 6 bases from J, leaving 17 bases between. CDR3 nucleotide sequence: TGTGCCAGCGGCTCCGGGACGAACGGAAACATTCAGTACTTC. Amino acid sequence: CASGSGTNGNIQYF.

This chain uses TRBV28 with TRBJ2-1, with 9 bases matching TRBD2. The length of the CDR3 is 15 residues. Germline V gene lookup returns CDR1 MDHEN and CDR2 SYDVKM. V lost 4 bases and J lost 9; bases outside the gene matches: 10. This CDR3 reads CASSSGSGSSVEQFF. In DNA form, the CDR3 reads TGTGCCAGCAGTTCGGGTAGCGGGAGCTCGGTTGAGCAGTTCTTC.

The sample holds a few counts of this clone. As DNA, the CDR3 is TGTGCCAGCTCACCGTCCGTCGGGACCAGGTCTGGAAACACCATATATTTT. Amino acids: CASSPSVGTRSGNTIYF. The gene calls are TRBV18 and TRBJ1-3; possible D gene TRBD1, 5 bases. This CDR3 contains 17 residues. V shed 3 bases and J shed 1 base, with 16 bases lying between them. Germline CDR1 and CDR2: KGHSH and LQKENI. Looking up the rest from reference TRBV18 and TRBJ1-3 gives the full variable domain: NAGVMQNPRHLVRRRGQEARLRCSPMKGHSHVYWYRQLPEEGLKFMVYLQKENIIDESGMPKERFSAEFPKEGPSILRIQQVVRGDSAAYFCASSPSVGTRSGNTIYFGEGSWLTVV.

The chain employs TRBV4-1 and TRBJ2-7; TRBD2 aligns across 11 bases. The trim removed 4 bases at V and 2 bases at J, leaving 4 bases unmatched. The V gene's germline CDR1 is MGHRA and CDR2 YSYEKL. The CDR3 consists of 15 residues. CDR3 in DNA: TGCGCCAGCAGCCGCGGGACTAGCGGTCCCTACGAGCAGTACTTC. It specifies CASSRGTSGPYEQYF.

This clone showed up just once. The chain joins TRBV28 to TRBJ1-5; 7 positions agree with TRBD1. Unmatched junction bases numbered 11, after V lost 6 bases and J lost 6 bases. From germline, CDR1 is MDHEN and CDR2 SYDVKM. The CDR3 totals 15 residues. CDR3 sequence (DNA): TGTGCCAGCAGACCTAGGGGGCGTGCGAGTCAGCCCCAGCATTTT. The encoded protein is CASRPRGRASQPQHF.

The chain couples TRBV5-6 to TRBJ2-4; D gene unclear. The CDR3 length is 15 residues. Germline assignment: CDR1 SGHDT and CDR2 YYEEEE. V was shortened by 0 bases and J by 0 bases, with 7 bases between the two germline ends. CDR3 sequence reads: CASSLDDPAKNIQYF. The CDR3 DNA follows: TGTGCCAGCAGCTTGGATGACCCAGCCAAAAACATTCAGTACTTC. Supplemented by reference TRBV5-6 and TRBJ2-4, the full variable domain reads DAGVTQSPTHLIKTRGQQVTLRCSPKSGHDTVSWYQQALGQGPQFIFQYYEEEERQRGNFPDRFSGHQFPNYSSELNVNALLLGDSALYLCASSLDDPAKNIQYFGAGTRLSVL.

The chain is built from TRBV18 and TRBJ1-4, with D possibly TRBD1 on 6 matching bases. Germline V gene lookup returns CDR1 KGHSH and CDR2 LQKENI. V was shortened by 2 bases and J by 0 bases, with 13 bases between the two germline ends. This CDR3 comprises 17 residues. This CDR3 is CASSPIRTASTNEKLFF. The CDR3 coding sequence is TGTGCCAGCTCACCAATCCGGACAGCATCAACTAATGAAAAACTGTTTTTT. The variable domain in full, with the rest retrieved from reference TRBV18 and TRBJ1-4, is NAGVMQNPRHLVRRRGQEARLRCSPMKGHSHVYWYRQLPEEGLKFMVYLQKENIIDESGMPKERFSAEFPKEGPSILRIQQVVRGDSAAYFCASSPIRTASTNEKLFFGSGTQLSVL.

This chain joins TRBV14 and TRBJ2-1; D not resolved. The length of the CDR3 is 12 residues. Germline CDR1 and CDR2: SGHDN and FVKESK. Trimming took off 2 bases at V and 8 bases at J, with 7 bases between the two ends. CDR3 DNA: TGTGCCAGCAGCCAATATTTGGATGAGCAGTTCTTC. The encoded protein is CASSQYLDEQFF. The whole variable domain, filled in from reference TRBV14 and TRBJ2-1, reads EAGVTQFPSHSVIEKGQTVTLRCDPISGHDNLYWYRRVMGKEIKFLLHFVKESKQDESGMPNNRFLAERTGGTYSTLKVQPAELEDSGVYFCASSQYLDEQFFGPGTRLTVL.

With respect to this clone: A read error may produce the germline difference seen at one junction end. The chain recombines TRBV27 with TRBJ2-1; perhaps TRBD2 as D (5 bases). The CDR3 sequence is 18 residues long. Germline loops: CDR1 MNHEY, CDR2 SMNVEV (reference sequence). Here the CDR3 DNA reads TGTGCCAGCAGCTTATACCCTGAACCAGGTGGTCGGAGGAATGAGCAGTTCTTC. It encodes CASSLYPEPGGRRNEQFF.

This clone was seen a handful of times. V and J are TRBV18 and TRBJ1-1, with 7 bases fitting TRBD1. The junction had 4 bases not matched to a gene; V was cut back by 6 bases and J by 3 bases. The V gene's germline CDR1 is KGHSH and CDR2 LQKENI. The CDR3 is made up of 13 amino acids. Here the CDR3 reads CASSPDRDTEAFF. Here the CDR3 DNA reads TGTGCCAGCTCGCCCGACAGGGACACTGAAGCTTTCTTT. The full variable domain, completed using reference TRBV18 and TRBJ1-1, is NAGVMQNPRHLVRRRGQEARLRCSPMKGHSHVYWYRQLPEEGLKFMVYLQKENIIDESGMPKERFSAEFPKEGPSILRIQQVVRGDSAAYFCASSPDRDTEAFFGQGTRLTVV.